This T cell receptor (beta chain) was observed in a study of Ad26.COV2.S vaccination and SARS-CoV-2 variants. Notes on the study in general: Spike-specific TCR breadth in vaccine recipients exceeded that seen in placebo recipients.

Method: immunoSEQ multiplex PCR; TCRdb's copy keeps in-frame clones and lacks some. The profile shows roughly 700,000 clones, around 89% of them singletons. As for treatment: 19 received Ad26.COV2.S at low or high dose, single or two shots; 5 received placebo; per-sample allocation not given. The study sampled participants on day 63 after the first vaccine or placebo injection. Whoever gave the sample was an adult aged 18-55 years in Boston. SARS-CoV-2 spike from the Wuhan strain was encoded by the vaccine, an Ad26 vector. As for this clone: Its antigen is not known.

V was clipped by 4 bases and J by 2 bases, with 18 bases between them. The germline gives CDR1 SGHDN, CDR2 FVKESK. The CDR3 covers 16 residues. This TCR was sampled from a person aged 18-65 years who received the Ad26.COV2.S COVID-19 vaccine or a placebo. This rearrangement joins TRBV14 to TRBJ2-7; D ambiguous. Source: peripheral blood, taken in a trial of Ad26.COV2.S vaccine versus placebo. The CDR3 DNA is TGTGCCAGCAGCCCCAAATTTGGTCTGTGGACCTACGAGCAGTACTTC. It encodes CASSPKFGLWTYEQYF.